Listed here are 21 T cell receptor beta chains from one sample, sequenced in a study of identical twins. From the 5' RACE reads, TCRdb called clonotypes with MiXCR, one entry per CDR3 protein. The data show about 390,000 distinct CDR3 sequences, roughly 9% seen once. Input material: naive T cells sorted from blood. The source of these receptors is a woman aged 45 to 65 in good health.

CDR3 sequence (DNA): TGTGCCAGCAGCCAGCCGGAGCGGGAGGGCCTGTTTAATGAGCAGTTCTTC. Amino acids: CASSQPEREGLFNEQFF. This chain links TRBV9 with TRBJ2-1; 10 bases align to TRBD2. The length of the CDR3 is 17 residues. Germline trimming cut 4 bases from V and 7 bases from J; bases unmatched to any gene: 14. Germline CDR1 reads SGDLS; CDR2 reads YYNGEE.

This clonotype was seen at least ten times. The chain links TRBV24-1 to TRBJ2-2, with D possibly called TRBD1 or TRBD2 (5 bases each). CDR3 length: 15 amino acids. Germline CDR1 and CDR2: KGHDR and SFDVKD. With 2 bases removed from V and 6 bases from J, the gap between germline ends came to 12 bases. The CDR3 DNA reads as TGTGCCACCAGTGATTCCGGGACGTATTCCGGGGAGCTGTTTTTT. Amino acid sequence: CATSDSGTYSGELFF.

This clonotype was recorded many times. Here the CDR3 reads CASSTLEPYEQYF. In DNA form, the CDR3 reads TGTGCCAGCAGCACACTAGAGCCCTACGAGCAGTACTTC. The chain carries TRBV2 and TRBJ2-7; TRBD2 is a possible D gene (5 bases). Germline CDR1 SNHLY, CDR2 FYNNEI. Trimming stripped 6 bases from V and 2 bases from J, with 11 bases between. This CDR3 has 13 residues.

CDR3 sequence: CASSLTSDRQETQYF. For the CDR3, the DNA is TGTGCCAGCTCACTAACTTCGGACAGGCAAGAGACCCAGTACTTC. V usage is TRBV18 and J usage is TRBJ2-5, with TRBD1 matching over 7 bases. CDR3 length: 15 residues. Germline-derived CDR1 and CDR2 are KGHSH and LQKENI. The J segment lost 2 bases and the V segment lost 4 bases, leaving 7 bases of the junction unmatched.

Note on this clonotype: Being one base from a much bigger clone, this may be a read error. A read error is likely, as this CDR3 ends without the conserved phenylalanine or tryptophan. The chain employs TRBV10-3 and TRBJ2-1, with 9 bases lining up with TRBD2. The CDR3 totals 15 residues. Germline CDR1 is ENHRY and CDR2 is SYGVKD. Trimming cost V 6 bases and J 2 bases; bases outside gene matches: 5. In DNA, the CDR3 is TGTGCCATCAGGGGACTAGCTTCGCCCTACAATGAGCAGTTCTTA. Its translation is CAIRGLASPYNEQFL.

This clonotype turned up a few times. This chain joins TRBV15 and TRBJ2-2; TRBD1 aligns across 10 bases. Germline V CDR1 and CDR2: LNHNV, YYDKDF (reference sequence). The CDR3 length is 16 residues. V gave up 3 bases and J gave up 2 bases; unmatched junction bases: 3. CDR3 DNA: TGTGCCACCAGCAGCCGGGACAGGGGTAACACCGGGGAGCTGTTTTTT. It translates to CATSSRDRGNTGELFF.

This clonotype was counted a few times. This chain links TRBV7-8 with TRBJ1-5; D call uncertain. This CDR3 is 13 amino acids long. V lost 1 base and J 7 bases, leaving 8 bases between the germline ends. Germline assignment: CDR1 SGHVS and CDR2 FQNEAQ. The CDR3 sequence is CASSLGPAQPQHF. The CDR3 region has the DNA TGTGCCAGCAGCTTAGGTCCAGCCCAGCCCCAGCATTTT.

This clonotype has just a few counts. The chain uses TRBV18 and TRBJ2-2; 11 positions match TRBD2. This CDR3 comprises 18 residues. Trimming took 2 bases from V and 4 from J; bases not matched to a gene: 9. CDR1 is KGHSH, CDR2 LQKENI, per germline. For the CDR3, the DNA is TGTGCCAGCTCACCAATGCAGGCTAGCGGGAGGATCACCGGGGAGCTGTTTTTT. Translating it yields CASSPMQASGRITGELFF.

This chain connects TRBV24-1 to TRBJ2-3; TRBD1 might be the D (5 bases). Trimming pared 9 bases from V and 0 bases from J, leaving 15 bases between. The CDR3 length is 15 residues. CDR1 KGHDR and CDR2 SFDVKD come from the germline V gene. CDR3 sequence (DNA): TGTGCCACCGCCCAGGGAATCGCTAGCACAGATACGCAGTATTTT. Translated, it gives CATAQGIASTDTQYF.

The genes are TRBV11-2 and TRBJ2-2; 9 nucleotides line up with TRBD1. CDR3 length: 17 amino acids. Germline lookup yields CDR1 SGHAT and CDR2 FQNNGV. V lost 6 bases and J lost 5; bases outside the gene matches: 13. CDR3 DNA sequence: TGTGCCAGCAGGCGGCCGGGACAGGGAATAGGAACCGGGGAGCTGTTTTTT. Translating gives CASRRPGQGIGTGELFF.

Here the CDR3 reads CASSQHQASGRITDTQYF. CDR3 in DNA: TGTGCCAGCAGCCAACATCAGGCTAGCGGGAGGATCACAGATACGCAGTATTTT. V gene TRBV3-1 combines with J gene TRBJ2-3; TRBD2 aligns across 11 bases. Trimming took 2 bases from V and 2 from J; bases not matched to a gene: 9. This CDR3 has 18 residues. CDR1 LGHDT and CDR2 YNNKEL come from the germline V gene (reference sequence).

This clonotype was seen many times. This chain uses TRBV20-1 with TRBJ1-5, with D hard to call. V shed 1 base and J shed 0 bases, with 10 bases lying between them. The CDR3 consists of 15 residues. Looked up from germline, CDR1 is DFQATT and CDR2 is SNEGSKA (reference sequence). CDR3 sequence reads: CSARGGDFSNQPQHF. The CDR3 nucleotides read TGCAGTGCTAGAGGCGGGGATTTTAGCAATCAGCCCCAGCATTTT.

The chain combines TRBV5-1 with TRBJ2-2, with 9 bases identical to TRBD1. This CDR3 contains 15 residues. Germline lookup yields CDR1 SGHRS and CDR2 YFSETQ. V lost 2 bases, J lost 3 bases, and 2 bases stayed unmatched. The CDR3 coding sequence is TGCGCCAGCAGCTTCGACAGGGGGGACACCGGGGAGCTGTTTTTT. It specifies CASSFDRGDTGELFF.

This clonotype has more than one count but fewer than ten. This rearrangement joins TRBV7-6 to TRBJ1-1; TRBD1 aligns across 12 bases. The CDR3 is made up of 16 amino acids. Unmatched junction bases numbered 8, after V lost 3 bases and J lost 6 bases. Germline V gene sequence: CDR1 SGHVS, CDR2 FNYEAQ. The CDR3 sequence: CASSLGRGQGASEAFF. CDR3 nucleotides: TGTGCCAGCAGCTTGGGTCGGGGACAGGGGGCATCTGAAGCTTTCTTT. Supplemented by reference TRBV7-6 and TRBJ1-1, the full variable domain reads GAGVSQSPRYKVTKRGQDVALRCDPISGHVSLYWYRQALGQGPEFLTYFNYEAQQDKSGLPNDRFSAERPEGSISTLTIQRTEQRDSAMYRCASSLGRGQGASEAFFGQGTRLTVV.

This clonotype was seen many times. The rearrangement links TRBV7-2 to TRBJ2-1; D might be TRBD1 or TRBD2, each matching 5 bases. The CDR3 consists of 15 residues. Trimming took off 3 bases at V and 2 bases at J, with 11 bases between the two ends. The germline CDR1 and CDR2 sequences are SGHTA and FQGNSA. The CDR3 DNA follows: TGTGCCAGCAGCTTCCCGGGACCTACCTACAATGAGCAGTTCTTC. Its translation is CASSFPGPTYNEQFF. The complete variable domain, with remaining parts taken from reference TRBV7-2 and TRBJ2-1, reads GAGVSQSPSNKVTEKGKDVELRCDPISGHTALYWYRQSLGQGLEFLIYFQGNSAPDKSGLPSDRFSAERTGGSVSTLTIQRTQQEDSAVYLCASSFPGPTYNEQFFGPGTRLTVL.

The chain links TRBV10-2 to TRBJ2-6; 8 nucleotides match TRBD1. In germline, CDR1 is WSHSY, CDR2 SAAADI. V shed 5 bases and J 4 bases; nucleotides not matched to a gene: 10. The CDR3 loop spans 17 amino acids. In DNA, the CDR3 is TGCGCCAGCAGTTGGGGGACAGGTTCTGAAGGGGCCAACGTCCTGACTTTC. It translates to CASSWGTGSEGANVLTF.

CDR3 amino acids: CASSPLDGSYNEQFF. CDR3 nucleotide sequence: TGTGCCAGCAGCCCCCTTGACGGCTCCTACAATGAGCAGTTCTTC. The chain joins TRBV9 to TRBJ2-1; no clear D gene. CDR3 length equals 15 residues. Trimming removed 4 bases from V and 0 bases from J, with 11 bases in between. Looked up from germline, CDR1 is SGDLS and CDR2 is YYNGEE.

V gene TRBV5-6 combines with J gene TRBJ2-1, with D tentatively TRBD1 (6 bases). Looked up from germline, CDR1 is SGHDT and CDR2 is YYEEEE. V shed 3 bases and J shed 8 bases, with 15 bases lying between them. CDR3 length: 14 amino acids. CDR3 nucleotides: TGTGCCAGCAGCTCCGAAACAGGGTTTGATGAGCAGTTCTTC. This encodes CASSSETGFDEQFF. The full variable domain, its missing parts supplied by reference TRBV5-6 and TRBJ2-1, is DAGVTQSPTHLIKTRGQQVTLRCSPKSGHDTVSWYQQALGQGPQFIFQYYEEEERQRGNFPDRFSGHQFPNYSSELNVNALLLGDSALYLCASSSETGFDEQFFGPGTRLTVL.

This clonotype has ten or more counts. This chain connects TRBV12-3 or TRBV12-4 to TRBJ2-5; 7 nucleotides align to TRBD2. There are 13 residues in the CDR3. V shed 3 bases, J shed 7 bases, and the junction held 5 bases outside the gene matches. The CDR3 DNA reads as TGTGCCAGCAGTTTCCGGACGGGGGGGACCCAGTACTTC. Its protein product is CASSFRTGGTQYF.

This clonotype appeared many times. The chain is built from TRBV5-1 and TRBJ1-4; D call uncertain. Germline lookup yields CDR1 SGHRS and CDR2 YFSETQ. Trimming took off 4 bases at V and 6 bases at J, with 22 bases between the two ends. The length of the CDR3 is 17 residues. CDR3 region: CASSPKLRRRSDEKLFF. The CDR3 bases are TGCGCCAGCAGCCCCAAGCTACGACGGAGGTCGGATGAAAAACTGTTTTTT.

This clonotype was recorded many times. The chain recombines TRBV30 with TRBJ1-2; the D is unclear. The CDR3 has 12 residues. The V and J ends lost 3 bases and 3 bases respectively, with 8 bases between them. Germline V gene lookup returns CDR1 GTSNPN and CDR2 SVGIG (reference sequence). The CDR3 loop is CAWRHLDYGYTF. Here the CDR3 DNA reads TGTGCCTGGAGGCACCTTGACTATGGCTACACCTTC.